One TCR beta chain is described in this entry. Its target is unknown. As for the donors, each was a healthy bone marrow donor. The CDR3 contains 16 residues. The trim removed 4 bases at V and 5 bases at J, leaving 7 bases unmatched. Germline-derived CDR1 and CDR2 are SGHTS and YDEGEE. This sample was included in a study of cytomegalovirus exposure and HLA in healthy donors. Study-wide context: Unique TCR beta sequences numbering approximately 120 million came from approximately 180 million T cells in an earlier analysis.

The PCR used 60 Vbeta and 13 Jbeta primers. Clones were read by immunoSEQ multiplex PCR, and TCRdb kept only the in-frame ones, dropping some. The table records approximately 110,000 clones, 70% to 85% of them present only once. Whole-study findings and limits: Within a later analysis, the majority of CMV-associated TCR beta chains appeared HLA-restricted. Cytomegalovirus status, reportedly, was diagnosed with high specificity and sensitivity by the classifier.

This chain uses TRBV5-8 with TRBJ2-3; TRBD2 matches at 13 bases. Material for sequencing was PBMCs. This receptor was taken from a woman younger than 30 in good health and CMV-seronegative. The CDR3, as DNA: TGTGCCAGCAGCCCGGGACTAGCGGGAACGGAAGATACGCAGTATTTT. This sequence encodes CASSPGLAGTEDTQYF.